This record looks at one T cell receptor (beta chain) sequence and its context. No cognate antigen has been identified for it. Base qualities were left out, and no much larger clone turns up one base away. This specimen comes from a study of cytomegalovirus exposure and HLA in healthy donors (dated by TCRdb to the late 2010s). For context, the study as a whole: An earlier analysis of a few hundred of the donors reported around 280 Gb of sequence data and approximately 120 million unique TCR beta sequences obtained from around 170 million T cells. Among the roughly 390 genotyped donors, about 85% belonged to the genetic ancestry cluster associated with self-reported Caucasian donors. In a later genetic analysis, genome-wide SNP genotypes for about 55% of the roughly 670 donors were used, and that subset was treated as a discovery cohort. To predict cytomegalovirus infection status, the study combined high-throughput TCR immunosequencing, statistical association of individual TCRs with disease status, and machine learning. Rather than using new phenotypic data, the later analysis identified candidate immune exposures from TCR beta sequences and from how often those sequences occurred across donors. The T cell repertoires of 550 to 850 subjects were profiled by immunosequencing and related to cytomegalovirus serostatus. HLA typing covered class I and class II loci at four-digit resolution. Roughly 290 gigabases of sequencing data and tens of millions of unique TCR sequences made up an early release that covered 500 to 700 HLA-typed donors. In an earlier analysis of 587 of the donors, high-throughput TCR beta sequencing was used to judge whether each TCR beta V gene segment behaved as functional or pseudogenic. The number of typed donors differed by locus: roughly 629-640 for A, B, C, DRB1 and DQB1; 522 for DQA1; some 590 for DPA1; and some 450 for DPB1. To study patterns of TCR occurrence, a later analysis re-analyzed previously published TCR beta repertoires from 550 to 800 donors and added high-resolution HLA genotyping. The study aimed to test whether cataloging public T cell receptors could reveal signatures of past pathogen exposure. Donor age, sex, ethnicity and CMV serostatus were compiled together with the repertoire data. Among over 350 genotyped donors of the cohort, an average of roughly 240,000 unique TCR beta nucleotide sequences were sequenced per donor, approximately 20% of them non-productive. Because of strong linkage in the cohort, roughly five DR-DQ haplotypes were treated as single units for association and clustering. Besides the first cohort of roughly 640 subjects, a separate validation cohort made up of roughly 130 different subjects was used. Every discovery cohort repertoire had been produced on one sequencing platform. Findings and caveats that apply to the study as a whole: An earlier analysis of roughly 570 of the donors showed that most TCR beta V segments appeared in productive rearrangements either about 87% or about 30% of the time, which broadly matched IMGT annotations. An association between a missense DCLRE1C variant and V-gene and J-gene trimming of TCR beta chains was found in a later genetic analysis and replicated in an independent cohort. The only immune exposure information available for the cohort was CMV serostatus. A cluster of highly shared sequence variants was judged likely to represent a technical artifact of the sequencing pipeline. Over 15 rarely observed V segments, including chromosome 9 orphons, were excluded from the earlier analysis of a few hundred of the donors because counts were too low. Most CMV-associated TCR beta chains appeared to be HLA-restricted in a later analysis, and the HLA associations seemed to be driven largely by CMV exposure. HLA typing was unavailable for some donors at each locus, so association tests used only the typed subset. Correlated functional status among segregating V segments might reflect linkage disequilibrium, but an unknown experimental factor could not be ruled out. Across donors, most TCR sequences were observed very rarely, whereas some public TCRs were present in many individuals. In a later analysis, HLA-associated TCR beta chains showed more clonal expansion and lower generation probabilities than non-associated chains that were equally common. It was suggested by the authors that the approach could potentially be generalized to other disease states and immunological phenotypes. Because the 87-base-pair reads could not distinguish some IMGT-functional V segments, including TRBV6-2 and TRBV6-3, those segments were excluded. Roughly uniform sequencing depth across donors was assumed in presence/absence analyses, although this assumption may not hold. According to a later analysis, TCR association rates differed among HLA loci, with DRB1 alleles showing the most associated TCRs and HLA-C alleles showing the fewest. Only TCR beta chains were sequenced in this cohort, and the absence of alpha or paired-chain data limited detectable features. In a later analysis, several top co-occurrence clusters were reported to appear linked to parvovirus B19, influenza, CMV and Epstein-Barr virus. Cytomegalovirus status was reported to be diagnosed by the classifier with high specificity and sensitivity in both the original and validation cohorts. In vitro tests confirmed that a few of the cytomegalovirus-associated TCR beta chains recognize cytomegalovirus antigens. When HLA alleles, especially DR and DQ, strongly co-occurred, attributing TCR associations to individual alleles was difficult. A further reported finding was that TCR beta sequences accurately predicted the HLA-A and HLA-B alleles for most subjects in the first cohort. In a later genetic analysis, fewer N-insertions in productive TCRs were reported among donors in an Asian-associated ancestry cluster than the roughly 670-donor mean. At a false discovery rate of 0.05, a later analysis linked 16,000 or so TCR beta sequences to specific HLA alleles. The study gave a list of roughly 150 TCR beta chains associated with cytomegalovirus.

The receptor library was made with the immunoSEQ multiplex PCR assay. The multiplex PCR relied on a mix of 60 forward primers for TCR Vbeta segments and 13 reverse primers for TCR Jbeta segments. A multiplex PCR assay on genomic DNA amplified the CDR3 region of rearranged TCR beta genes. The Illumina HiSeq System was used to sequence the amplified TCR beta libraries as 87-base-pair reads. Per the source publication's procedure: In a later analysis, tens of millions of unique TCR beta chains were counted across the approximately 640 repertoires, and about 10 million of these chains were shared by at least two donors. Raw reads were error-corrected and collapsed into unique sequences by a nearest-neighbor algorithm in which closely related sequences were merged to remove PCR and sequencing errors. CDR3 sequences were aligned to IMGT reference sequences to assign V, D and J gene segments. For a sequence to be retained, a match of at least six nucleotides was required to both a V gene segment and a J gene segment. A rearrangement counted as productive if the CDR3 had no stop codons and remained in frame with V and J, and every other rearrangement counted as non-productive. Following IMGT convention, CDR3 was defined as the stretch from the second conserved V-encoded cysteine to the conserved J-encoded phenylalanine. Sequences without an unambiguous match to a single V gene segment were excluded from the earlier analysis of 500 to 700 of the donors. In an earlier analysis of some 590 of the donors, a V segment was called functional when productive rearrangements were above 56.7%, and segregating when the standard deviation between donors exceeded 5%. A statistical classification framework was built to diagnose cytomegalovirus status from the catalog of TCR beta chain sequences. In a later analysis, TCR nucleotide sequences were compared against IMGT/GENE-DB human TR gene sequences so that V and J genes could be assigned. Using the TCRdist pipeline, a later analysis assigned CDR3 sequences along with most-parsimonious VDJ recombination scenarios. In a later analysis, each TCR beta chain was defined by its CDR3 amino acid sequence together with its V-gene family, and reads lacking a unique V-gene family were excluded. To address suspected cross-contamination and a sequencing artifact, a later analysis removed some 620 highly shared, low-generation-probability nucleotide sequences. A later analysis calculated a clonal expansion index for each public chain from normalized within-repertoire ranks of inferred template counts. In a later analysis, generation probabilities were computed with a VDJ recombination model fitted to out-of-frame rearrangements, and the resulting probabilities were checked against IGoR. A later analysis scored TCR-TCR, TCR-HLA and TCR-CMV co-occurrence with hypergeometric tests, applying a repertoire-size bias correction to TCR pairs. False discovery rates were estimated in a later analysis by permuting HLA or CMV assignments 20 times. In a later analysis, co-occurring TCRs were grouped with DBSCAN, and TCRdist sequence similarity was added when clustering was performed within HLA-allele-positive subsets. Co-occurrence clustering excluded repertoires with fewer than 30,000 or more than 120,000 public chains, plus five with anomalous nucleotide sharing. TCRdb provides this immuneACCESS table in a form limited to in-frame rearrangements. Some clones are lacking; in checked studies, under half of them reflect an unresolved V gene, and why the rest are absent is not known. The DNA was the basis for D and trimming; V, J and clone size are from that table. Recorded for this sample are 150,000 to 200,000 clones; around four fifths of them occurred a single time. The ten biggest clones cover approximately 2% of the sample.

The cohort comprised fewer than 750 healthy bone marrow donors. At the time of sampling, all cohort members were nominally healthy, though unrecorded immune exposures were likely present. The donor tested CMV seronegative, placing the donor among the approximately 360 seronegative members of the cohort. A peripheral blood sample was collected from each donor, and TCR beta sequencing was performed on peripheral blood mononuclear cells. The Qiagen DNeasy Blood Extraction Kit was used to extract genomic DNA from the blood cell samples. In the germline V gene, CDR1 corresponds to SGHDT and CDR2 to YYEEEE. V and J are truncated by 4 bases and 2 bases respectively, leaving an intervening sequence of 15 bases. Its CDR3 holds 15 amino acids, cysteine through phenylalanine. Of all the DNA, just the CDR3 is kept, 45 bases in frame from base 1.

The sequence derives from a man between 18 and 29 years old in good health and CMV-seronegative. Sequenced material: PBMCs. Here the chain combines TRBV5-6 and TRBJ2-5; a tentative D match to TRBD1 spans 5 bases. The CDR3 sequence is CASSAPTQGQETQYF. The sequenced DNA is TGTGCCAGCAGCGCTCCGACGCAGGGACAAGAGACCCAGTACTTC.